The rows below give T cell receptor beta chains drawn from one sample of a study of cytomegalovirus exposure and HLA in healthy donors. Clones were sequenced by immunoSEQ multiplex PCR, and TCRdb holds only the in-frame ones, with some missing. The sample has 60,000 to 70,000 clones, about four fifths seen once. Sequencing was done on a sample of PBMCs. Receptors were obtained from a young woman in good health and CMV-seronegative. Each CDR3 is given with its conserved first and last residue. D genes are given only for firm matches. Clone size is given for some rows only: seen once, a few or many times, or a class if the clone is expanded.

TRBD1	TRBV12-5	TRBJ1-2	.	TGTGCTAGTGGTTTGTCTGGACAGGGTAGGATGGATGGCTACACCTTC	CASGLSGQGRMDGYTF
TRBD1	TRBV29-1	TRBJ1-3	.	TGCAGCGTTGGACAGGGAGGAAACACCATATATTTT	CSVGQGGNTIYF
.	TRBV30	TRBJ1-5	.	TGTGCCTGGAGTGTCTCCGGGACAATCGGGACGGGGCCCCAGCATTTT	CAWSVSGTIGTGPQHF
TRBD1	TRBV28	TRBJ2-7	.	TGTGCCAGCACCACACAGGGGGCTGTGCAGTACTTC	CASTTQGAVQYF
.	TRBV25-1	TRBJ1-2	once	TGTGCCAGCAGCACAGGGCCCAGCGGCTACACCTTC	CASSTGPSGYTF
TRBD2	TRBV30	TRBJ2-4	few	TGTGCCTGGAGTGGGGCGGGGGTAATAGCCAAAAACATTCAGTACTTC	CAWSGAGVIAKNIQYF
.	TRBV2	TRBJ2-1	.	TGTGCCAGCAGTGAAGGACAGGGGAGGGATGAGCAGTTCTTC	CASSEGQGRDEQFF
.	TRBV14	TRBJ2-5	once	TGTGCCAGCAGCCAACCCGGTGAGCGGGCCCAGTACTTC	CASSQPGERAQYF
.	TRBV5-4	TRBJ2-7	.	TGTGCCAGCAGCCCCGACGCGGCTTCCTCCTACGAGCAGTACTTC	CASSPDAASSYEQYF
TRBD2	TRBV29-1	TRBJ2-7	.	TGCAGCGGAACTGGGGGGGATCGGAACGAGCAGTACTTC	CSGTGGDRNEQYF
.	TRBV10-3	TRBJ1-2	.	TGTGCCACCGAACGGGAGATTAACTATGGCTACACCTTC	CATEREINYGYTF
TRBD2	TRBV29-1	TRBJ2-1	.	TGCAGCGTTGAACTAGCGGGGGGGCTTGAGCAGTTCTTC	CSVELAGGLEQFF
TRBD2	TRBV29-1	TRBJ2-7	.	TGCAGCGTTGAGGGGACTAGCGGGAGCTCCTACGAGCAGTACTTC	CSVEGTSGSSYEQYF
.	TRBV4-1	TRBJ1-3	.	TGCGCCAGCAGCTTGAAGGGGGAGAGAGGAAACACCATATATTTT	CASSLKGERGNTIYF
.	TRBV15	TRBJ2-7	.	TGTGCCACCCAAGGAACCGGGGGCGAGCAGTACTTC	CATQGTGGEQYF
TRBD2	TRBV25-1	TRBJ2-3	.	TGTGCCAGCAGTGAAGAAAGCGGGAGGGCCCCAGATACGCAGTATTTT	CASSEESGRAPDTQYF
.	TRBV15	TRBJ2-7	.	TGTGCCACCAGCCTCAGGCAGGGCTACGAGCAGTACTTC	CATSLRQGYEQYF